The clone carrying this T cell receptor beta chain was seen many times. Its antigen is undetermined. The sample is drawn from a study of prognosis after radiotherapy for stage I lung cancer. Across the whole study: Some 14 men and 6 women, aged about 53 to 84 and with a median age of roughly 74 years, made up the patients. In some eleven patients the tumors were adenocarcinoma, and in more than 5 they were squamous cell carcinoma. There were no patients who received concurrent therapy with stereotactic body radiotherapy.

V lost 3 bases and J lost 6, with 18 bases in between. Germline assignment: CDR1 DFQATT and CDR2 SNEGSKA (reference sequence). This CDR3 has 14 residues. Study results and caveats: Stereotactic body radiation therapy was followed by a fall in unique TCR clone counts, with a median of roughly 10,000 versus 7,000.

Two-round multiplex PCR, the amplification method, yielded TCR beta CDR3 from genomic DNA. Primers were specific to each TRBV and TRBJ gene in first-round PCR. Via MiXCR, TCRdb re-called the multiplex PCR reads, giving one row per CDR3 protein. This sample has around 51,000 distinct CDR3 sequences; about a third occur once, and the top ten carry roughly 8.3%. The source of this sequence is a donor over 45 with non-small cell lung cancer. The rearrangement joins TRBV20-1 to TRBJ2-7, with D possibly being TRBD2 (6 bases). The source was PBMCs, collected before or after stereotactic body radiation therapy (not recorded which). CDR3 loop: CSASGGSGPGEQYF. CDR3 sequence (DNA): TGCAGTGCTAGCGGAGGTAGCGGTCCAGGCGAGCAGTACTTC.